One and the same sample provided the 31 T cell receptor beta chains below, sequenced in a study of response to subunit inactivated influenza vaccine. One entry per CDR3 protein results from TCRdb running MiXCR on the RT-PCR reads. The table includes around 850,000 distinct CDR3 sequences, approximately 17% detected once. Sequenced here: PBMCs from blood, sampled approximately 5 days after vaccination. These receptor sequences come from a man aged 50 to 60 who received an inactivated influenza vaccine.

Only a few counts were recorded for this clonotype. V is TRBV6-2 or TRBV6-3 and J is TRBJ2-7, with D unresolved. The CDR3 runs 15 residues. CDR1 is MNHEY, CDR2 SVGEGT, per germline. Trimming cost V 7 bases and J 7 bases, with 23 bases left between them. The CDR3 here is CASTSSGPFSVEQYF. DNA of the CDR3: TGTGCCAGCACCTCTTCAGGTCCATTCTCGGTGGAGCAGTACTTC.

The chain couples TRBV11-2 to TRBJ2-7; TRBD2 aligns across 7 bases. From germline, CDR1 is SGHAT and CDR2 FQNNGV. The CDR3 spans 13 residues. The junction had 2 bases not matched to a gene; V was cut back by 1 base and J by 5 bases. Here the CDR3 DNA reads TGTGCCAGCAGCTTAGGACTAGCAGACGAGCAGTACTTC. Its translation is CASSLGLADEQYF.

The rearrangement links TRBV6-2 or TRBV6-3 to TRBJ2-3; a weak D match, TRBD2 (6 bases). This CDR3 is 16 amino acids long. Trimming cost V 0 bases and J 6 bases, with 16 bases left between them. Germline V lookup: CDR1 MNHEY, CDR2 SVGEGT. CDR3 amino acids: CASSYSTAGLSDTQYF. For the CDR3, the DNA is TGTGCCAGCAGTTACTCGACAGCGGGCCTTTCCGATACGCAGTATTTT.

This clonotype was recorded many times. The rearrangement uses TRBV12-3 or TRBV12-4 and TRBJ2-5; 10 nucleotides agree with TRBD1. This CDR3 has 14 amino acids. V was pared by 5 bases and J by 2 bases, with 2 bases of the junction left unmatched. The CDR3 reads CASSRGQGQETQYF. The CDR3 DNA reads as TGTGCCAGCAGTCGGGGACAGGGGCAAGAGACCCAGTACTTC.

V gene TRBV21-1 combines with J gene TRBJ2-5; the DNA was not compared with TRBD1, the D call given in the table. TRBV21-1 is classified as a pseudogene. CDR3 length: 17 amino acids. For the CDR3, the DNA is TGTGCCAGCAGCCCCGACGGGGGGGGCCCAGAACAAGAGACCCAGTACTTC. It encodes CASSPDGGGPEQETQYF.

The gene calls are TRBV12-3 or TRBV12-4 and TRBJ2-7; 12 bases fit TRBD2. The length of the CDR3 is 17 residues. With V trimmed by 4 bases and J by 4 bases, 11 bases remained unmatched. The CDR3 nucleotides read TGTGCCAGCAGTTCCGGGGGGCGACTAGCGGGGGCTTACGAGCAGTACTTC. This sequence encodes CASSSGGRLAGAYEQYF.

The V and J genes are TRBV11-2 and TRBJ2-3, with a possible D match to TRBD2 (6 bases). V was shortened by 4 bases and J by 3 bases, with 11 bases between the two germline ends. Germline V gene sequence: CDR1 SGHAT, CDR2 FQNNGV. This CDR3 is built from 14 residues. In DNA, the CDR3 is TGTGCCAGCAGCTGGGGGACTGTAACAGATACGCAGTATTTT. Its protein is CASSWGTVTDTQYF.

Many counts were recorded for this clonotype. This sequence joins TRBV6-2 or TRBV6-3 and TRBJ2-2; possibly TRBD2 for D (5 bases). The CDR3 covers 14 residues. Germline-derived CDR1 and CDR2 are MNHEY and SVGEGT. V was pared by 6 bases and J by 0 bases, with 8 bases between. CDR3 nucleotide sequence: TGTGCCAGCAGACTAGAACCGAACACCGGGGAGCTGTTTTTT. As protein: CASRLEPNTGELFF.

Here the CDR3 reads CASSTGPKSTDTQYF. CDR3 coding DNA: TGTGCCAGCAGCACGGGACCGAAGAGCACAGATACGCAGTATTTT. The chain combines TRBV5-4 with TRBJ2-3, with D perhaps TRBD1 or TRBD2 (5 bases each). CDR1 is SGHNT and CDR2 is YYREEE in the germline V gene (reference sequence). Between the trimmed V and J ends, which lost 4 bases and 0 bases, there was a span of 12 bases. The CDR3 totals 15 residues.

This chain connects TRBV20-1 to TRBJ1-2; D is ambiguous. Germline-derived CDR1 and CDR2 are DFQATT and SNEGSKA (reference sequence). The CDR3 length is 13 residues. The CDR3 protein is CSGPRPGSYGYTF. The CDR3 DNA follows: TGCAGCGGCCCCCGGCCCGGTAGCTATGGCTACACCTTC.

This clonotype was seen a few times. The J gene is TRBJ1-6, the V gene TRBV12-3 or TRBV12-4, with a possible D match to TRBD1 (6 bases). The CDR3 extends over 15 amino acids. The germline V and J ends were trimmed by 6 bases and 5 bases, with 14 bases remaining between them. The CDR3 DNA follows: TGTGCCAGCAGCAGGGGACACCCCAATAATTCACCCCTCCACTTT. The encoded protein is CASSRGHPNNSPLHF.

The chain has TRBV7-2 and TRBJ2-3; TRBD1 is a possible D gene (6 bases). The CDR3 runs to 14 residues. Trimming stripped 5 bases from V and 1 base from J, with 10 bases between. CDR1 is SGHTA and CDR2 is FQGNSA in the germline V gene. In DNA form, the CDR3 reads TGTGCCAGCAGCCAGAACAGGGGCACAGATACGCAGTATTTT. This sequence encodes CASSQNRGTDTQYF.

There are a few counts of this clonotype. CDR3 region: CASSQETDTQYF. In nucleotides, the CDR3 is TGTGCCAGCAGCCAAGAGACAGATACGCAGTATTTT. The gene calls are TRBV3-1 and TRBJ2-3; no clear D. Germline loops: CDR1 LGHDT, CDR2 YNNKEL (reference sequence). With 0 bases removed from V and 3 bases from J, the gap between germline ends came to 1 base. This CDR3 spans 12 amino acids.

This clonotype occurred a few times. The genes are TRBV20-1 and TRBJ1-6; D is perhaps TRBD1 (5 bases). The CDR3 has 14 residues. Germline V gives CDR1 DFQATT, CDR2 SNEGSKA (reference sequence). V lost 4 bases and J 0 bases, leaving 7 bases between the germline ends. This CDR3 reads CSATGSSYNSPLHF. The DNA of the CDR3 is TGCAGTGCTACAGGGAGCTCCTATAATTCACCCCTCCACTTT.

This clonotype was picked up many times. The V gene is TRBV5-1, the J gene TRBJ1-1; 8 positions agree with TRBD1. Germline CDR1 and CDR2: SGHRS and YFSETQ. The junction had 2 bases not matched to a gene; V was cut back by 0 bases and J by 1 base. CDR3 size: 15 residues. The CDR3 spells CASSLGGQGNTEAFF. The CDR3 DNA sequence: TGCGCCAGCAGCTTGGGTGGACAGGGGAACACTGAAGCTTTCTTT.

This rearrangement joins TRBV11-1 to TRBJ1-4, with D perhaps matching TRBD1 (5 bases). Germline V CDR1 and CDR2: SGHAT, FQDESV (reference sequence). This CDR3 contains 18 residues. Trimming took off 10 bases at V and 6 bases at J, with 30 bases between the two ends. Written as DNA, the CDR3 is TGTGCCATCCGGGTGAATATACAGGAATACCTGAACGATGAAAAACTGTTTTTT. This codes for CAIRVNIQEYLNDEKLFF.

V and J are TRBV5-1 and TRBJ1-1, with D hard to call. The CDR3 runs 14 residues. The V end was cut by 3 bases, the J end by 1 base, with 10 bases between. The germline V gene has CDR1 SGHRS and CDR2 YFSETQ. This CDR3 reads CASSSNPGNTEAFF. DNA for the CDR3: TGCGCCAGCAGCTCAAACCCGGGGAACACTGAAGCTTTCTTT.

This clonotype was seen a few times. This chain joins TRBV5-1 and TRBJ2-1; TRBD1 aligns across 10 bases. Per germline, CDR1 SGHRS and CDR2 YFSETQ. This CDR3 contains 16 residues. V gave up 2 bases and J gave up 5 bases; unmatched junction bases: 7. CDR3 protein: CASSFPRDRGNNEQFF. The CDR3, as DNA: TGCGCCAGCAGCTTTCCTCGGGACAGGGGCAACAATGAGCAGTTCTTC.

This sequence joins TRBV20-1 and TRBJ2-3; perhaps D is TRBD1 or TRBD2 (5 bases each). Germline V gives CDR1 DFQATT, CDR2 SNEGSKA (reference sequence). The CDR3 is 14 residues long. Trimming took 3 bases from V and 2 from J, leaving 12 bases between them. The DNA of the CDR3 is TGCAGTGCTAGCCGGGACCCGTACACAGATACGCAGTATTTT. It yields the protein CSASRDPYTDTQYF.

This clonotype was counted only a few times. The chain employs TRBV4-3 and TRBJ1-1, with D hard to call. The CDR3 length is 16 residues. Trimming removed 4 bases at V and 4 bases at J, with 19 bases between. The V gene's germline CDR1 is LGHNA and CDR2 YSLEER. CDR3 residues: CASSPDINRFGTEAFF. CDR3 coding DNA: TGCGCCAGCAGCCCCGACATCAATCGATTCGGCACTGAAGCTTTCTTT.

This clonotype has a count of ten or more. The gene calls are TRBV29-1 and TRBJ1-4; D possibly corresponds to TRBD1 (5 bases). Between the trimmed V and J ends, which lost 6 bases and 0 bases, there was a span of 11 bases. The CDR3 contains 14 residues. CDR1 SQVTM and CDR2 ANQGSEA come from the germline V gene. The CDR3 loop is CSVASGATNEKLFF. The CDR3 coding sequence is TGCAGCGTAGCTTCGGGGGCAACTAATGAAAAACTGTTTTTT.

This clonotype was detected many times. CDR3 bases: TGTGCCAGCAGAGCGGGGGGTGGCTACACCTTC. Residues: CASRAGGGYTF. The rearrangement joins TRBV12-3 or TRBV12-4 to TRBJ1-2; weak D call: TRBD1 (5 bases). V was pared by 6 bases and J by 7 bases, with 9 bases between. This CDR3 comprises 11 residues.

This clonotype was detected many times. The CDR3 loop reads CASSPRGDGNQPQHF. The CDR3, as DNA: TGTGCCAGCTCACCACGGGGGGATGGCAATCAGCCCCAGCATTTT. This chain joins TRBV18 and TRBJ1-5, with a weak D call TRBD1 (5 bases). CDR3 size: 15 residues. The V end was cut by 1 base, the J end by 2 bases, with 9 bases between. The germline V gene encodes CDR1 KGHSH and CDR2 LQKENI.

This chain uses TRBV6-1 with TRBJ1-5; the match to TRBD1 covers 12 bases. CDR3 length: 15 amino acids. With 6 bases clipped from V and 2 bases from J, the junction kept 2 bases outside the gene matches. The germline CDR1 and CDR2 sequences are MNHNS and SASEGT. DNA for the CDR3: TGTGCCAGCAGGGGACAGGGGGCGCGCAATCAGCCCCAGCATTTT. This codes for CASRGQGARNQPQHF.

This clonotype came up a few times. This chain connects TRBV5-1 to TRBJ1-5; tentatively, D is TRBD1 (5 bases). The germline CDR1 and CDR2 sequences are SGHRS and YFSETQ. The CDR3 extends over 16 amino acids. Trimming stripped 0 bases from V and 6 bases from J, with 16 bases between. The CDR3 DNA reads as TGCGCCAGCAGCTTGGGAGCGGCAGGGTTGAGTCAGCCCCAGCATTTT. Translated: CASSLGAAGLSQPQHF.

There are a few counts of this clonotype. For the CDR3, the DNA is TGTGCCAGCAGCGGTACAGGCCTCCTAGGCTACACCTTC. Its translation: CASSGTGLLGYTF. The chain couples TRBV25-1 to TRBJ1-2; a weak D match, TRBD1 (5 bases). The germline V and J ends were trimmed by 6 bases and 8 bases, with 16 bases remaining between them. The CDR3 covers 13 residues. Germline values: CDR1 MGHDK, CDR2 SYGVNS.

Remarks on this clonotype: Compared with germline, one end of the junction differs, possibly owing to a read error. Here the CDR3 DNA reads TGTGCCAGCAGTTTAGAACTAGCGGGCACAGATATGCAGTATTTT. Protein product: CASSLELAGTDMQYF. V usage is TRBV12-3 or TRBV12-4 and J usage is TRBJ2-3; 9 nucleotides align to TRBD2. The CDR3 loop spans 15 amino acids.

This clonotype was observed many times. The V call is TRBV20-1, the J call TRBJ1-5; D is uncertain. Per germline, CDR1 DFQATT and CDR2 SNEGSKA (reference sequence). CDR3 length equals 14 residues. V was pared by 3 bases and J by 2 bases, with 11 bases between. The CDR3, as DNA: TGCAGTGCTAGGGTCGCTACTGGCAATCAGCCCCAGCATTTT. It yields the protein CSARVATGNQPQHF.

The V gene is TRBV5-1, the J gene TRBJ2-5, with D perhaps given as TRBD1 or TRBD2 (6 bases each). V was pared by 0 bases and J by 2 bases, with 14 bases between. Germline V gives CDR1 SGHRS, CDR2 YFSETQ. This CDR3 region has 16 residues. In DNA, the CDR3 is TGCGCCAGCAGCTTGGCCGGGGGCGCGGTTCAAGAGACCCAGTACTTC. It specifies CASSLAGGAVQETQYF.

This chain connects TRBV7-2 to TRBJ2-7; TRBD2 matches 8 bases. This CDR3 comprises 16 residues. Germline CDR1 reads SGHTA; CDR2 reads FQGNSA. The trim removed 1 base at V and 3 bases at J, leaving 8 bases unmatched. The CDR3 DNA reads as TGTGCCAGCAGCTTAGATTGGGGCGCGGGAGGCTACGAGCAGTACTTC. This codes for CASSLDWGAGGYEQYF.

The V gene is TRBV5-1, the J gene TRBJ2-7, with 10 nucleotides matching TRBD1. Germline trimming cut 2 bases from V and 11 bases from J; bases unmatched to any gene: 10. The CDR3 has 14 amino acids. The germline V gene has CDR1 SGHRS and CDR2 YFSETQ. The chain's CDR3 is CASSLDPGTGVEYF. CDR3 bases: TGCGCCAGCAGCTTAGATCCCGGGACAGGGGTTGAGTACTTC.